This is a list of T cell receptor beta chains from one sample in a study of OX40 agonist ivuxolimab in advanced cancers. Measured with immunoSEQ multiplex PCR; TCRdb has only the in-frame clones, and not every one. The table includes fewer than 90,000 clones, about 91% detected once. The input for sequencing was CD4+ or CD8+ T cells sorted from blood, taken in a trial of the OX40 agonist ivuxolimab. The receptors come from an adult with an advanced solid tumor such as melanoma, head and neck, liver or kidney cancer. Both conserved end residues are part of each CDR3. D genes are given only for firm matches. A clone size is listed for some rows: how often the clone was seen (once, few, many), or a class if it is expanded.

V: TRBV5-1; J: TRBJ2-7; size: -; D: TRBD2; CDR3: CASSSRGGLAGHEQYF; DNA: TGCGCCAGCAGCTCCCGGGGGGGGCTAGCGGGCCACGAGCAGTACTTC
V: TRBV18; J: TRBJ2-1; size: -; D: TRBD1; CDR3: CASSPKLDWQGVSYNEQFF; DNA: TGTGCCAGCTCACCAAAACTCGATTGGCAGGGGGTATCCTACAATGAGCAGTTCTTC
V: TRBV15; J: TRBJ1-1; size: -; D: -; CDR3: CATSGQMNTEAFF; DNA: TGTGCCACCAGCGGACAGATGAACACTGAAGCTTTCTTT
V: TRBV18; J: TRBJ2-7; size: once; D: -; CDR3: CASSPPGSGVYEQYF; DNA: TGTGCCAGCTCACCACCGGGTTCAGGGGTCTACGAGCAGTACTTC
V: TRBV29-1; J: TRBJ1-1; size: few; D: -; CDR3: CSVSEGGWDEAFF; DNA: TGCAGCGTGTCCGAAGGGGGATGGGATGAAGCTTTCTTT
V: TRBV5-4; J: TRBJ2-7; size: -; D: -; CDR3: CASSFWTGAGTDEQYF; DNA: TGTGCCAGCAGCTTTTGGACGGGGGCTGGAACGGACGAGCAGTACTTC
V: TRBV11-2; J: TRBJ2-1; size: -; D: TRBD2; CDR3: CASSLTSGTVNEQFF; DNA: TGTGCCAGCAGCCTGACTAGCGGGACAGTCAATGAGCAGTTCTTC
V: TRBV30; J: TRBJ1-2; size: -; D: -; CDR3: CAWSYTTNYGYTF; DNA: TGTGCCTGGAGTTATACAACTAACTATGGCTACACCTTC
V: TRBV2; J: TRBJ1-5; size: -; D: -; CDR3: CASSGGGPQPQHF; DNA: TGTGCCAGCAGTGGAGGGGGACCACAGCCCCAGCATTTT
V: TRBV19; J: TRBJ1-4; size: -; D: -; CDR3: CASISTGINEKLFF; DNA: TGTGCCAGTATCTCCACGGGTATAAATGAAAAACTGTTTTTT
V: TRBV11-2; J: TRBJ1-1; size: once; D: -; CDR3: CASSPERGLNTEAFF; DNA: TGTGCCAGCAGCCCGGAGCGGGGCTTGAACACTGAAGCTTTCTTT
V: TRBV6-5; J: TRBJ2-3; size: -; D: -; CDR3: CASLGFGGTQYF; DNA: TGTGCCAGCCTCGGATTTGGGGGTACGCAGTATTTT
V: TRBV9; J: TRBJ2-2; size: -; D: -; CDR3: CASSPVWEGTGELFF; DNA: TGTGCCAGCAGCCCCGTTTGGGAAGGCACCGGGGAGCTGTTTTTT
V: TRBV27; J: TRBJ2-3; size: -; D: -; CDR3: CASSLRTGGDTQYF; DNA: TGTGCCAGCAGTTTACGGACGGGCGGGGATACGCAGTATTTT
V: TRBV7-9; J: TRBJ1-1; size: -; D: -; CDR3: CASSFSRDIQSGTEAFF; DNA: TGTGCCAGCAGCTTTTCCCGGGACATCCAATCGGGAACTGAAGCTTTCTTT
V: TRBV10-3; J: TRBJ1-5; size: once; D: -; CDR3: CAISESKQGNQPQHF; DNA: TGTGCCATCAGTGAGTCGAAACAGGGTAATCAGCCCCAGCATTTT
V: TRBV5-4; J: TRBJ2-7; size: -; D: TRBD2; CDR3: CASSTPGTSGLEQYF; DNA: TGTGCCAGCAGCACACCCGGGACTAGCGGTCTTGAGCAGTACTTC
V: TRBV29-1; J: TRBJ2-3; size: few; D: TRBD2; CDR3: CSVIRLAGGDTQYF; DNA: TGCAGCGTGATACGACTAGCGGGAGGTGATACGCAGTATTTT
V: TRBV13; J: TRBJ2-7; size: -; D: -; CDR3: CASSLESGPSSYEQYF; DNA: TGTGCCAGCAGCTTAGAGTCCGGGCCGAGCTCCTACGAGCAGTACTTC
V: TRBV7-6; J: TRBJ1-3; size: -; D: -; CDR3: CASSSYRVAGNTIYF; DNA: TGTGCCAGCAGCTCCTACAGGGTCGCCGGAAACACCATATATTTT
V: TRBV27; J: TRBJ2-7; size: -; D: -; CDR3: CASSRTATPRWYF; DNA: TGTGCCAGCTCACGGACAGCGACGCCTCGATGGTACTTC
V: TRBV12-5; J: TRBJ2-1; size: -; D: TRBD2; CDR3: CASGFQRGGRAMNEQFF; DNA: TGTGCTAGTGGTTTTCAGCGAGGCGGGAGGGCAATGAATGAGCAGTTCTTC
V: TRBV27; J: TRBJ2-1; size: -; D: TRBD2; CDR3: CASSLSSGRTYEQFF; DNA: TGTGCCAGCAGTTTATCTAGCGGGAGGACGTATGAGCAGTTCTTC
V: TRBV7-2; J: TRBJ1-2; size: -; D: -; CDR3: CASSYGGRWANYGYTF; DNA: TGTGCCAGCAGCTATGGGGGGCGCTGGGCTAACTATGGCTACACCTTC
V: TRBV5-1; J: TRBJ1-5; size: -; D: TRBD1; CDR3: CASSPGQGGQPQHF; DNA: TGCGCCAGCAGCCCTGGACAGGGAGGTCAGCCCCAGCATTTT
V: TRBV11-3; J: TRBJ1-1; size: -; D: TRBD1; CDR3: CASSQFRTGMNTEAFF; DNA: TGTGCCAGCAGTCAATTTCGGACAGGGATGAACACTGAAGCTTTCTTT
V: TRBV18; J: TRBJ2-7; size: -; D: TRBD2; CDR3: CASSPGLAGNYEQYF; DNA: TGTGCCAGCTCACCAGGACTAGCGGGGAACTACGAGCAGTACTTC
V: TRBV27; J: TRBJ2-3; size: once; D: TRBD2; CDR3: CASSSRDYFGGGTQYF; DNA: TGTGCCAGCAGTTCCCGGGACTACTTTGGGGGAGGTACGCAGTATTTT
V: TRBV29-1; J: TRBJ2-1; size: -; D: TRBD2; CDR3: CSVGGGYNEQFF; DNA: TGCAGCGTGGGGGGAGGGTACAATGAGCAGTTCTTC
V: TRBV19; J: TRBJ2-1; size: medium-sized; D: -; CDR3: CASTRQGGDRNEQFF; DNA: TGTGCCAGCACCCGACAGGGAGGTGATCGCAATGAGCAGTTCTTC
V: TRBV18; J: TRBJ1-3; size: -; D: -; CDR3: CASSPTRQDGNTIYF; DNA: TGTGCCAGCTCACCCACACGACAGGATGGAAACACCATATATTTT
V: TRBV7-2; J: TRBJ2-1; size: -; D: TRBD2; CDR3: CASSPVGRGSYNEQFF; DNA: TGTGCCAGCAGCCCGGTGGGGCGGGGGTCTTACAATGAGCAGTTCTTC
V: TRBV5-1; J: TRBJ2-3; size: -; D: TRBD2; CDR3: CASSLAFGGGPSRTDTQYF; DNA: TGCGCCAGCAGCTTGGCTTTCGGGGGAGGGCCCTCGAGGACAGATACGCAGTATTTT
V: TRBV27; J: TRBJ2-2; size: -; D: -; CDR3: CASSLSSAARGELFF; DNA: TGTGCCAGCAGTTTGTCCTCGGCAGCCAGGGGGGAGCTGTTTTTT
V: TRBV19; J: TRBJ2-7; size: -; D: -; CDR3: CASSIPQGSAEQYF; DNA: TGTGCCAGTAGTATCCCACAGGGATCCGCCGAGCAGTACTTC
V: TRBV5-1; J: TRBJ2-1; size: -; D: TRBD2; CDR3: CASSLLSSGSSYNEQFF; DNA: TGCGCCAGCAGCTTACTTTCTAGCGGGAGCTCCTACAATGAGCAGTTCTTC
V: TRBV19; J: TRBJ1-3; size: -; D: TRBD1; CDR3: CASTDNRGPSGNTIYF; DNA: TGTGCCAGTACCGACAACAGGGGCCCTTCTGGAAACACCATATATTTT
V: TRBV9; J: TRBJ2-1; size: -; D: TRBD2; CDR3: CASSVSSGAAGEQFF; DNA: TGTGCCAGCAGCGTCTCTAGCGGGGCCGCAGGGGAGCAGTTCTTC
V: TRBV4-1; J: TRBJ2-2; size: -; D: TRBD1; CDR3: CASSTGVANTGELFF; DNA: TGCGCCAGCAGTACAGGGGTCGCGAACACCGGGGAGCTGTTTTTT
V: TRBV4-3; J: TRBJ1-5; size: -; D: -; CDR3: CASRPDTYSNQPQHF; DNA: TGCGCCAGCAGGCCTGACACTTATAGCAATCAGCCCCAGCATTTT
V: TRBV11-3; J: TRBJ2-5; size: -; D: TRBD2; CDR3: CASSLGSGSIEEQYF; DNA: TGTGCCAGCAGCTTAGGTAGCGGGAGCATAGAAGAGCAGTACTTC
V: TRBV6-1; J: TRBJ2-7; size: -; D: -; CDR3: CASSLIQIQNFEQYF; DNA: TGTGCCAGCAGTCTAATACAGATTCAGAATTTTGAGCAGTACTTC
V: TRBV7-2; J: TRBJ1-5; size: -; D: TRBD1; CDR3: CASSLSGQGLFQPQHF; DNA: TGTGCCAGCAGCTTATCGGGACAGGGGTTGTTTCAGCCCCAGCATTTT
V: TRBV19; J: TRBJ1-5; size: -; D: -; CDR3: CASSIRAAYQPQHF; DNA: TGTGCCAGTAGTATCCGGGCGGCGTATCAGCCCCAGCATTTT
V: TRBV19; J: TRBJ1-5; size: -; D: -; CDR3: CASSIGRVTQPQHF; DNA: TGTGCCAGTAGTATAGGAAGGGTTACCCAGCCCCAGCATTTT
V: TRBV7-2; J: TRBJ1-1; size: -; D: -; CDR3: CASSLYRGTNTEAFF; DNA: TGTGCCAGCAGCTTATATCGGGGGACAAACACTGAAGCTTTCTTT
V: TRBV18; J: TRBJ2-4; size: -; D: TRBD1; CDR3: CASSPGTGSKNIQYF; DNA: TGTGCCAGCTCACCAGGGACAGGGTCCAAAAACATTCAGTACTTC
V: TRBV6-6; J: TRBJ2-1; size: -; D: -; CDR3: CASSPGRDNEQFF; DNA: TGTGCCAGCAGCCCCGGGAGAGACAATGAGCAGTTCTTC
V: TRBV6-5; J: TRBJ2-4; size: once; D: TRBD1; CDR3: CASRDRGRAKNIQYF; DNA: TGTGCCAGCAGGGACAGGGGGCGCGCCAAAAACATTCAGTACTTC